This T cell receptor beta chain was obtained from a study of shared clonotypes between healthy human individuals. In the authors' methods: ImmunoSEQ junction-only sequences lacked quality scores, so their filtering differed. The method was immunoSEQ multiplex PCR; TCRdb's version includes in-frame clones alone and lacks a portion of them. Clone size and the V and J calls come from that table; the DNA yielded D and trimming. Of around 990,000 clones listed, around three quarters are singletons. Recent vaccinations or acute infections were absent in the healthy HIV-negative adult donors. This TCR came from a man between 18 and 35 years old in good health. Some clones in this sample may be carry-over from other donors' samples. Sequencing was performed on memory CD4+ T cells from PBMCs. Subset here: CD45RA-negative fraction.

CDR3 in DNA: TGTGCCAGCGGGCCCGCAGGGGCAGGGGAGCAGTACTTC. Translation: CASGPAGAGEQYF. V is TRBV14 and J is TRBJ2-7, with TRBD1 as a possible D gene (6 bases). The CDR3 totals 13 residues. Trimming removed 8 bases from V and 7 bases from J, with 18 bases in between. In germline, CDR1 is SGHDN, CDR2 FVKESK.